This record looks at one TCR beta chain sequence and its context. Clones were read by immunoSEQ multiplex PCR, and TCRdb kept only the in-frame ones, dropping some. The table lists more than 300,000 clones, 88% of them singletons. This record comes from a study of blood T cell repertoires in COVID-19. Study overall: Material from acute and convalescent COVID-19 was sourced from the United States, Italy and Spain.

The CDR3 is 8 residues long. All enrollees were roughly 18 to 89 years old and from roughly 26 US areas. Assignments of participants to cohorts depended upon their own reported clinical history. The sequenced sample was PBMCs or T cells enriched from blood (not recorded which). The sequence was obtained from a woman aged 18-29 years who had recovered from COVID-19. This sequence joins TRBV21-1 and TRBJ2-7; TRBD2 is the table's D call and was not checked against the DNA. TRBV21-1 corresponds to a pseudogene. Here the CDR3 DNA reads TGTGCCAGCAGACCTCGGTTCTTC. Translated, it gives CASRPRFF.